The 17 T cell receptor beta chains below come from one sample, sequenced in a study of blood T cell repertoires in COVID-19. Libraries were prepared by immunoSEQ multiplex PCR; TCRdb keeps only in-frame clonotypes and omits some of them. The table has some 490,000 clones, around 85% seen once. Material for sequencing was peripheral blood. These receptors were obtained from a human donor in a cohort sampled during active COVID-19.

The rearrangement uses TRBV19 and TRBJ1-4, with D possibly TRBD1 on 5 matching bases. The V gene's germline CDR1 is LNHDA and CDR2 SQIVND (reference sequence). V was pared by 5 bases and J by 2 bases, with 12 bases between. The CDR3 covers 15 residues. CDR3 sequence reads: CASSQQTVTNEKLFF. The CDR3, as DNA: TGTGCCAGTAGTCAGCAGACAGTCACTAATGAAAAACTGTTTTTT.

V gene TRBV18 combines with J gene TRBJ2-3; 7 bases align to TRBD1. Germline lookup yields CDR1 KGHSH and CDR2 LQKENI. The length of the CDR3 is 14 residues. V shed 8 bases and J 0 bases; nucleotides not matched to a gene: 5. CDR3 DNA: TGTGCCAGCGCCGGGACAGCTAGCACAGATACGCAGTATTTT. Translating gives CASAGTASTDTQYF.

This chain links TRBV7-2 with TRBJ2-3; tentative D call: TRBD2 (7 bases). Germline assignment: CDR1 SGHTA and CDR2 FQGNSA. CDR3 length: 15 residues. V was pared by 5 bases and J by 6 bases, with 18 bases between. CDR3 coding DNA: TGTGCCAGCAGCGGGGGGGCTAGCCCCATGGATACGCAGTATTTT. Translated: CASSGGASPMDTQYF. Combining the CDR3 with reference TRBV7-2 and TRBJ2-3 gives the whole variable domain GAGVSQSPSNKVTEKGKDVELRCDPISGHTALYWYRQSLGQGLEFLIYFQGNSAPDKSGLPSDRFSAERTGGSVSTLTIQRTQQEDSAVYLCASSGGASPMDTQYFGPGTRLTVL.

There are a few counts of this clone. The chain is built from TRBV6-6 and TRBJ2-7; possible D gene TRBD1, 5 bases. This CDR3 is built from 14 residues. Germline V gives CDR1 MNHNY, CDR2 SVGAGI (reference sequence). V lost 3 bases, J lost 0 bases, and 9 bases lay in between. CDR3 bases: TGTGCCAGCAGTTATACAGGAAACTCCTACGAGCAGTACTTC. Amino acids: CASSYTGNSYEQYF.

The chain is built from TRBV30 and TRBJ1-2; no firm D call. The CDR3 sequence is 12 residues long. CDR1 and CDR2 from the germline V gene are GTSNPN and SVGIG (reference sequence). Trimming took off 2 bases at V and 5 bases at J, with 9 bases between the two ends. Here the CDR3 DNA reads TGTGCCTGGAGTAAAGGGAGGTATGGCTACACCTTC. Its translation: CAWSKGRYGYTF. The full variable domain, its missing parts supplied by reference TRBV30 and TRBJ1-2, is SQTIHQWPATLVQPVGSPLSLECTVEGTSNPNLYWYRQAAGRGLQLLFYSVGIGQISSEVPQNLSASRPQDRQFILSSKKLLLSDSGFYLCAWSKGRYGYTFGSGTRLTVV.

There are a few counts of this clone. The V call is TRBV19, the J call TRBJ2-2; 7 bases align to TRBD2. The CDR3 is 15 residues long. The V segment lost 5 bases and the J segment 4 bases; nucleotides outside the gene matches: 7. CDR1 and CDR2 (germline): LNHDA, SQIVND (reference sequence). As DNA, the CDR3 is TGTGCCAGTAGTGAGGGAGGGAAAGGCACCGGGGAGCTGTTTTTT. The encoded protein is CASSEGGKGTGELFF.

The chain joins TRBV6-2 or TRBV6-3 to TRBJ2-7; 9 bases are a match to TRBD2. V lost 6 bases and J lost 0; bases outside the gene matches: 3. The V gene's germline CDR1 is MNHEY and CDR2 SVGEGT. This CDR3 spans 14 amino acids. Here the CDR3 reads CASSRSGGSYEQYF. The CDR3 DNA reads TGTGCCAGCAGCCGTAGCGGGGGCTCCTACGAGCAGTACTTC.

The rearrangement links TRBV6-5 to TRBJ2-3; D perhaps matches TRBD1 (5 bases). Germline V gene lookup returns CDR1 MNHEY and CDR2 SVGAGI. V was trimmed by 3 bases and J by 4 bases, leaving 14 bases between them. The CDR3 is made up of 15 amino acids. In DNA form, the CDR3 reads TGTGCCAGCAGTTATCGCCATACAGGTCCAGATACGCAGTATTTT. Residues: CASSYRHTGPDTQYF.

The sample holds one count of this clone. This chain joins TRBV28 and TRBJ2-7; D might be TRBD2 (6 bases). The ends were cut back, 7 bases at V and 3 bases at J, with 13 bases in the middle. Germline CDR1 MDHEN, CDR2 SYDVKM. The CDR3 contains 13 residues. CDR3 protein: CASTGSDYYEQYF. In DNA form, the CDR3 reads TGTGCCAGCACCGGATCGGACTACTACGAGCAGTACTTC.

This sequence joins TRBV2 and TRBJ2-5; 7 bases map to TRBD2. With 2 bases clipped from V and 0 bases from J, the junction kept 12 bases outside the gene matches. CDR1 is SNHLY and CDR2 is FYNNEI in the germline V gene. The CDR3 consists of 18 residues. CDR3: CASSELRRAGWYQETQYF. The CDR3 DNA sequence: TGTGCCAGCAGTGAACTTCGTAGAGCGGGATGGTACCAAGAGACCCAGTACTTC.

The chain employs TRBV5-4 and TRBJ2-5; TRBD2 agrees at 13 bases. The CDR3 has 18 amino acids. Losses at the gene ends were 2 bases for V and 1 base for J; bases not matched to a gene: 8. Germline CDR1 and CDR2: SGHNT and YYREEE (reference sequence). The CDR3 sequence: CASSLGTSGTKIQETQYF. DNA of the CDR3: TGTGCCAGCAGCTTAGGGACTAGCGGGACTAAAATCCAAGAGACCCAGTACTTC.

The rearrangement joins TRBV3-1 (or the pseudogene TRBV3-2) to TRBJ2-3; no definite D call. Germline CDR1 and CDR2: LGHDT and YNNKEL (reference sequence). With 4 bases removed from V and 1 base from J, the gap between germline ends came to 12 bases. This CDR3 is 15 amino acids long. The CDR3 is CASSPFSVGTDTQYF. CDR3 sequence (DNA): TGTGCCAGCAGCCCGTTTTCGGTAGGCACAGATACGCAGTATTTT.

The CDR3 sequence: CASSVGVSGVSSYEQYF. The CDR3 DNA reads as TGTGCCAGCAGCGTAGGTGTTAGCGGGGTTAGTTCGTACGAGCAGTACTTC. The chain couples TRBV9 to TRBJ2-7, with 8 nucleotides matching TRBD2. The V gene end was trimmed by 0 bases and the J gene end by 4 bases; junction bases not matched to a gene: 12. The CDR3 runs 17 residues. CDR1 and CDR2 (germline): SGDLS, YYNGEE. The complete variable domain, with remaining parts taken from reference TRBV9 and TRBJ2-7, reads DSGVTQTPKHLITATGQRVTLRCSPRSGDLSVYWYQQSLDQGLQFLIQYYNGEERAKGNILERFSAQQFPDLHSELNLSSLELGDSALYFCASSVGVSGVSSYEQYFGPGTRLTVT.

This chain links TRBV6-5 with TRBJ2-5, with a possible D match to TRBD1 (5 bases). Looked up from germline, CDR1 is MNHEY and CDR2 is SVGAGI. CDR3 size: 14 residues. V lost 6 bases to trimming and J lost 7 bases, with 18 bases between them. The CDR3 DNA reads TGTGCCAGCAGCAGTCCGCAGGGTCAGGCGACCCAGTACTTC. Translation gives CASSSPQGQATQYF.

J is TRBJ2-4 and V is TRBV28, with D maybe TRBD1 (7 bases). Deletions cut 6 bases from V and 6 bases from J, with 12 bases between. The CDR3 has 13 amino acids. Germline-derived CDR1 and CDR2 are MDHEN and SYDVKM. CDR3 nucleotide sequence: TGTGCCAGCAGGGAGGGGGCATCAAACATTCAGTACTTC. Translation: CASREGASNIQYF.

J is TRBJ1-2 and V is TRBV10-3; no clear D. The length of the CDR3 is 13 residues. In germline, CDR1 is ENHRY, CDR2 SYGVKD. Trimming pared 6 bases from V and 0 bases from J, leaving 8 bases between. The CDR3 spells CAISNSPNYGYTF. CDR3 nucleotides: TGTGCCATCAGCAACAGCCCTAACTATGGCTACACCTTC.

This clone was seen once. The chain uses TRBV6-5 and TRBJ2-2; weak D call: TRBD1 (6 bases). Trimming removed 8 bases at V and 6 bases at J, with 16 bases between. Germline V CDR1 and CDR2: MNHEY, SVGAGI. The CDR3 has 14 residues. The CDR3 spells CASGSGVWSGELFF. CDR3 sequence (DNA): TGTGCCAGCGGATCAGGGGTGTGGTCCGGGGAGCTGTTTTTT.